The 25 T cell receptor beta chains below were found in one sample sequenced in a study of a mutant IDH1 vaccine in newly diagnosed glioma. For these receptors, no antigen is known. Sequencing used immunoSEQ multiplex PCR; TCRdb keeps in-frame clones, though not all of them. The repertoire has roughly 30,000 clones, approximately 78% of them found once; the top ten carry around a sixth. The time point: week 23, last vaccination. Vaccinated patients received 300 ug of mutant IDH1 20-mer peptide per dose, with topical imiquimod. The sample here was PBMCs, taken from a glioma patient whose treatment included an IDH1 peptide vaccine. Source of these receptors: a woman in her 30s with glioma.

The V gene is TRBV4-1, the J gene TRBJ2-1; 7 bases agree with TRBD1. Germline trimming cut 4 bases from V and 3 bases from J; bases unmatched to any gene: 6. The CDR3 has 15 amino acids. CDR1 MGHRA and CDR2 YSYEKL come from the germline V gene. Here the CDR3 DNA reads TGCGCCAGCAGCCCGGGACAGAGAAACTACAATGAGCAGTTCTTC. Protein product: CASSPGQRNYNEQFF.

In this sample, this clone turned up once. V is TRBV19 and J is TRBJ1-1; unclear D gene. The V gene lost 2 bases and the J gene lost 1 base, with 2 bases spanning the gap. The CDR3 consists of 12 residues. Germline CDR1 and CDR2: LNHDA and SQIVND (reference sequence). The CDR3 protein is CASSIRNTEAFF. The CDR3 DNA reads as TGTGCCAGTAGTATAAGGAACACTGAAGCTTTCTTT.

The chain has TRBV6-5 and TRBJ1-2; the D gene is possibly TRBD1 (6 bases). Per germline, CDR1 MNHEY and CDR2 SVGAGI. Deletions cut 6 bases from V and 4 bases from J, with 12 bases between. CDR3 size: 13 residues. The CDR3 is CASRGANLYGYTF. CDR3 sequence (DNA): TGTGCCAGCAGGGGGGCGAACCTCTATGGCTACACCTTC.

V gene TRBV4-2 combines with J gene TRBJ2-3; D gene unclear. The germline gives CDR1 LGHNA, CDR2 YNFKEQ. The CDR3 consists of 16 residues. V was trimmed by 0 bases and J by 2 bases, leaving 12 bases between them. CDR3: CASSQDLATPTDTQYF. The DNA for the CDR3 is TGTGCCAGCAGCCAAGATCTTGCCACCCCCACAGATACGCAGTATTTT.

In DNA, the CDR3 is TGTGCCAGCAGCGATAGCGGGGGGGCCGGCACCGGGGAGCTGTTTTTT. Amino acids: CASSDSGGAGTGELFF. The chain employs TRBV7-9 and TRBJ2-2, with TRBD2 identical over 11 bases. The germline gives CDR1 SEHNR, CDR2 FQNEAQ (reference sequence). This CDR3 is built from 16 residues. The V gene end was trimmed by 5 bases and the J gene end by 4 bases; junction bases not matched to a gene: 6.

This chain uses TRBV6-1 with TRBJ2-2, with 7 bases identical to TRBD1. Per the germline V gene, CDR1 is MNHNS and CDR2 is SASEGT. V dropped 3 bases and J dropped 6; count of bases not matched to a gene: 10. CDR3 length equals 16 residues. The CDR3 nucleotides read TGTGCCAGCAGTGACGGGACAGTCTATGTTGCCGGGGAGCTGTTTTTT. Translating it yields CASSDGTVYVAGELFF.

The rearrangement uses TRBV5-1 and TRBJ1-1; D may be TRBD1 (5 bases). Germline lookup yields CDR1 SGHRS and CDR2 YFSETQ. V was shortened by 3 bases and J by 7 bases, with 10 bases between the two germline ends. This CDR3 spans 12 amino acids. Here the CDR3 reads CASSSSGGEAFF. In DNA form, the CDR3 reads TGCGCCAGCAGCTCCTCCGGGGGTGAAGCTTTCTTT.

This rearrangement joins TRBV7-6 to TRBJ2-3, with TRBD2 identical over 11 bases. Looked up from germline, CDR1 is SGHVS and CDR2 is FNYEAQ. The junction had 2 bases not matched to a gene; V was cut back by 2 bases and J by 1 base. The length of the CDR3 is 16 residues. In DNA, the CDR3 is TGTGCCAGCAGCTTAAAACTAGCGGGGGGCACAGATACGCAGTATTTT. Protein: CASSLKLAGGTDTQYF.

The rearrangement links TRBV2 to TRBJ2-1; 12 nucleotides match TRBD1. The junction had 10 bases not matched to a gene; V was cut back by 8 bases and J by 8 bases. This CDR3 comprises 15 residues. CDR1 is SNHLY and CDR2 is FYNNEI in the germline V gene. CDR3 sequence (DNA): TGTGCCAGCCGCCGGGACAGGGGGCTTGTAGATGAGCAGTTCTTC. It encodes CASRRDRGLVDEQFF.

This chain joins TRBV2 and TRBJ2-2; 10 bases align to TRBD2. V dropped 6 bases and J dropped 5; count of bases not matched to a gene: 6. The CDR3 runs 15 residues. CDR1 is SNHLY and CDR2 is FYNNEI in the germline V gene. CDR3 DNA: TGTGCCAGCAGGGAGACTAGCGGGCCTACCGGGGAGCTGTTTTTT. Translating gives CASRETSGPTGELFF.

The chain combines TRBV7-9 with TRBJ2-7; a possible D gene is TRBD2 (5 bases). The CDR3 totals 14 residues. Germline CDR1 SEHNR, CDR2 FQNEAQ (reference sequence). Trimming cost V 4 bases and J 0 bases, with 10 bases left between them. CDR3 in amino acids: CASSWSGASYEQYF. CDR3 DNA: TGTGCCAGCAGCTGGAGCGGTGCCTCCTACGAGCAGTACTTC.

The J gene is TRBJ1-4, the V gene TRBV7-9; 8 nucleotides line up with TRBD1. Germline V gene lookup returns CDR1 SEHNR and CDR2 FQNEAQ (reference sequence). This CDR3 is built from 18 residues. With V trimmed by 0 bases and J by 3 bases, 9 bases remained unmatched. CDR3 nucleotides: TGTGCCAGCAGCTTAGCACCCAGGGGGCGGGGAGCTAATGAAAAACTGTTTTTT. This translates into CASSLAPRGRGANEKLFF.

The chain carries TRBV5-4 and TRBJ1-4; 11 bases line up with TRBD1. CDR3 length: 15 residues. V was clipped by 4 bases and J by 3 bases; unmatched bases: 2. Germline V gene sequence: CDR1 SGHNT, CDR2 YYREEE (reference sequence). CDR3 DNA sequence: TGTGCCAGCAGCCGGGACAGGGGGTCTAATGAAAAACTGTTTTTT. It yields the protein CASSRDRGSNEKLFF.

The chain recombines TRBV13 with TRBJ2-5, with TRBD2 matching over 9 bases. The germline V gene has CDR1 PRHDT and CDR2 FYEKMQ (reference sequence). The CDR3 spans 17 residues. The junction had 12 bases not matched to a gene; V was cut back by 6 bases and J by 1 base. CDR3 in DNA: TGTGCCAGCAGTCCGTATGGCGGGGGGGCCGCCCAAGAGACCCAGTACTTC. Encoded protein: CASSPYGGGAAQETQYF.

The genes are TRBV5-1 and TRBJ2-7; 10 bases fit TRBD1. Losses at the gene ends were 4 bases for V and 5 bases for J; bases not matched to a gene: 6. Germline V lookup: CDR1 SGHRS, CDR2 YFSETQ. The CDR3 is 14 amino acids. The CDR3 reads CASSVGQGSNEQYF. DNA for the CDR3: TGCGCCAGCAGCGTGGGACAGGGGTCAAACGAGCAGTACTTC.

The chain couples TRBV30 to TRBJ2-7; TRBD2 agrees at 8 bases. CDR1 is GTSNPN and CDR2 is SVGIG in the germline V gene (reference sequence). The CDR3 is 14 amino acids. J lost 6 bases, V lost 6 bases, and 13 bases had no gene match. The CDR3 nucleotides are TGTGCCTGTATCCCGGGACTAGTGGGGGGCGAGCAGTACTTC. Protein: CACIPGLVGGEQYF.

This clone appeared once. The genes are TRBV7-9 and TRBJ2-3; D is uncertain. The CDR3 sequence is 12 residues long. Deletions cut 5 bases from V and 4 bases from J, with 7 bases between. Germline V gene sequence: CDR1 SEHNR, CDR2 FQNEAQ (reference sequence). CDR3 coding DNA: TGTGCCAGCAGCATAGGGTCAGATACGCAGTATTTT. It codes for CASSIGSDTQYF.

The chain has TRBV18 and TRBJ2-5; the D is unclear. This CDR3 has 13 amino acids. Germline V gene sequence: CDR1 KGHSH, CDR2 LQKENI. Trimming took 3 bases from V and 0 from J, leaving 5 bases between them. Here the CDR3 reads CASSPLYQETQYF. For the CDR3, the DNA is TGTGCCAGCTCACCCCTCTACCAAGAGACCCAGTACTTC.

V is TRBV7-9 and J is TRBJ2-1; 10 nucleotides line up with TRBD1. The CDR3 runs 14 residues. Trimming cost V 3 bases and J 9 bases; bases outside gene matches: 5. Germline loops: CDR1 SEHNR, CDR2 FQNEAQ (reference sequence). The CDR3 nucleotides read TGTGCCAGCAGCTTGGGGACAGGGGTAATTGAGCAGTTCTTC. Translating it yields CASSLGTGVIEQFF.

The V call is TRBV5-6, the J call TRBJ2-7, with 11 nucleotides matching TRBD1. The CDR3 totals 15 residues. V lost 7 bases to trimming and J lost 2 bases; unmatched junction nucleotides: 8. Germline-derived CDR1 and CDR2 are SGHDT and YYEEEE. The CDR3 coding sequence is TGTGCCAGCCACTTTGGGACAGGGGGTCCCTACGAGCAGTACTTC. Amino acids: CASHFGTGGPYEQYF.

J is TRBJ1-1 and V is TRBV5-4; no definite D call. V dropped 4 bases and J dropped 4 bases, with 17 bases sitting between them. The CDR3 length is 15 residues. The germline gives CDR1 SGHNT, CDR2 YYREEE (reference sequence). The CDR3 DNA sequence: TGTGCCAGCAGCCCGCAAGGTAACCGGGGCACTGAAGCTTTCTTT. Amino acids: CASSPQGNRGTEAFF.

J is TRBJ1-2 and V is TRBV20-1; tentatively, D is TRBD1 (6 bases). Germline V CDR1 and CDR2: DFQATT, SNEGSKA (reference sequence). V was cut by 5 bases and J by 8 bases, with 12 bases left in between. CDR3 size: 11 residues. The CDR3 DNA sequence: TGCAGTGCTTTTACAGGGAACGGCTACACCTTC. Translated: CSAFTGNGYTF.

The gene calls are TRBV4-2 and TRBJ1-5, with unresolved D. Trimming removed 1 base at V and 4 bases at J, with 11 bases between. The CDR3 has 15 residues. Looked up from germline, CDR1 is LGHNA and CDR2 is YNFKEQ. CDR3 nucleotides: TGTGCCAGCAGCCAAGGATACAGCGGTAATCAGCCCCAGCATTTT. Translated: CASSQGYSGNQPQHF.

V usage is TRBV4-3 and J usage is TRBJ1-1; a weak D match, TRBD1 (6 bases). The CDR3 loop spans 13 amino acids. The V end was cut by 11 bases, the J end by 0 bases, with 13 bases between. Per the germline V gene, CDR1 is LGHNA and CDR2 is YSLEER. In DNA, the CDR3 is TGCGCCCCCCCGGGACACCTGAACACTGAAGCTTTCTTT. Its translation is CAPPGHLNTEAFF.

V gene TRBV6-6 combines with J gene TRBJ1-1, with D unclear. Germline loops: CDR1 MNHNY, CDR2 SVGAGI (reference sequence). V shed 6 bases and J shed 1 base, with 15 bases lying between them. The CDR3 is made up of 15 amino acids. The CDR3 is CASSSIRIPNTEAFF. The CDR3 nucleotides are TGTGCCAGCAGCTCAATACGGATTCCGAACACTGAAGCTTTCTTT.